This entry lists 22 T cell receptor beta chains sequenced from one sample in a study of T cell repertoires in cytomegalovirus infection. From the reads, TCRdb called clonotypes with MiXCR, one entry per CDR3 protein. This table holds about a million distinct CDR3 sequences, around 30% found once. No antigen has been identified for these receptors. The specimen comprised cultured CD8+ T cells from PBMCs, sampled from culture after CMV antigen stimulation. These receptors came from a human donor in good health (CMV status not recorded). Some clones in this sample may be carry-over from other donors' samples.

In this sample, this clonotype turned up a few times. The chain is built from TRBV6-2 or TRBV6-3 and TRBJ1-5, with TRBD1 matching over 10 bases. CDR1 and CDR2 from the germline V gene are MNHEY and SVGEGT. Losses at the gene ends were 6 bases for V and 2 bases for J; bases not matched to a gene: 13. The CDR3 is 18 residues long. The CDR3, as DNA: TGTGCCAGCAGCACCTTCTACGGGACAGGGGAAGGCAATCAGCCCCAGCATTTT. The encoded protein is CASSTFYGTGEGNQPQHF.

This clonotype appeared many times. The chain is built from TRBV7-2 and TRBJ2-1, with D hard to call. V gave up 1 base and J gave up 3 bases, with 19 bases separating them. CDR1 SGHTA and CDR2 FQGNSA come from the germline V gene. There are 18 residues in the CDR3. The CDR3 region is CASSLGRPPQRNYNEQFF. The CDR3 bases are TGTGCCAGCAGCTTAGGTAGGCCCCCCCAGAGGAACTACAATGAGCAGTTCTTC.

The chain recombines TRBV6-8 with TRBJ1-2; D remains ambiguous. Trimming removed 0 bases at V and 4 bases at J, with 9 bases between. The germline gives CDR1 MNHGY, CDR2 SAAAGT. The CDR3 has 14 amino acids. The CDR3 DNA follows: TGTGCCAGCAGTTACTCGACGTTTTTCTATGGCTACACCTTC. Its translation is CASSYSTFFYGYTF.

A note on this clonotype: Just one base apart from a much larger clone, this may be a read error. The CDR3 DNA reads TGTGCCAGCGGCTTAGCCCCCCGTAGACAGCTTAGGGAGACCCAGTACTTC. Translating gives CASGLAPRRQLRETQYF. The chain uses TRBV7-2 and TRBJ2-5, with D possibly TRBD1 on 5 matching bases. The CDR3 has 17 residues. CDR1 and CDR2 from the germline V gene are SGHTA and FQGNSA.

The chain links TRBV19 to TRBJ1-1; D is ambiguous. CDR1 LNHDA and CDR2 SQIVND come from the germline V gene (reference sequence). The CDR3 is made up of 15 amino acids. Trimming took 3 bases from V and 0 from J, leaving 11 bases between them. DNA of the CDR3: TGTGCCAGTAGTATCACCCCAACCATGAACACTGAAGCTTTCTTT. It is translated as CASSITPTMNTEAFF.

This sequence joins TRBV6-2 or TRBV6-3 and TRBJ1-5; D call uncertain. Trimming stripped 4 bases from V and 5 bases from J, with 12 bases between. The CDR3 extends over 14 amino acids. The germline CDR1 and CDR2 sequences are MNHEY and SVGEGT. CDR3 amino acids: CASSFGELYQPQHF. CDR3 DNA: TGTGCCAGCAGTTTTGGGGAACTTTATCAGCCCCAGCATTTT.

As regards this clonotype: Its ends do not fully match the called genes, so a read error is possible. The J gene is TRBJ2-1, the V gene TRBV12-3 or TRBV12-4, with D perhaps TRBD2 (6 bases). There are 15 residues in the CDR3. The CDR3 sequence: CVSRNGGGNGNEQFF. As DNA, the CDR3 is TGTGTCAGCAGGAACGGGGGTGGGAATGGCAATGAGCAGTTCTTC.

The chain is built from TRBV4-1 and TRBJ1-1; D remains ambiguous. CDR1 MGHRA and CDR2 YSYEKL come from the germline V gene. V lost 0 bases and J lost 1, with 15 bases in between. The CDR3 is 17 amino acids. The DNA for the CDR3 is TGCGCCAGCAGCCAAGACCTCCCTTTAACTACGAACACTGAAGCTTTCTTT. This codes for CASSQDLPLTTNTEAFF.

The rearrangement links TRBV4-1 to TRBJ2-7, with a weak D call TRBD2 (6 bases). V was cut by 3 bases and J by 0 bases, with 9 bases left in between. This CDR3 has 14 residues. Germline CDR1 and CDR2: MGHRA and YSYEKL. The CDR3 sequence is CASSHRGISYEQYF. DNA of the CDR3: TGCGCCAGCAGCCATCGGGGGATCTCCTACGAGCAGTACTTC.

This clonotype was counted at least ten times. The rearrangement joins TRBV7-6 to TRBJ2-1; 9 bases align to TRBD2. CDR1 is SGHVS and CDR2 is FNYEAQ in the germline V gene. The CDR3 has 15 residues. V lost 2 bases, J lost 4 bases, and 3 bases stayed unmatched. CDR3 nucleotides: TGTGCCAGCAGCTTACCAGCGGGGGGTTACAATGAGCAGTTCTTC. Amino acids: CASSLPAGGYNEQFF.

This clonotype turned up a few times. This chain connects TRBV4-1 to TRBJ1-1, with D perhaps TRBD1 (6 bases). This CDR3 contains 13 residues. Trimming stripped 6 bases from V and 6 bases from J, with 14 bases between. CDR1 is MGHRA, CDR2 YSYEKL, per germline. For the CDR3, the DNA is TGCGCCAGCAGACCACACAGGGAGGCTGAAGCTTTCTTT. Amino acids: CASRPHREAEAFF.

Comment on this clonotype: Compared with germline, one end of the junction differs, possibly owing to a read error. The chain carries TRBV20-1 and TRBJ1-4; 8 nucleotides match TRBD1. Germline V gives CDR1 DFQATT, CDR2 SNEGSKA (reference sequence). This CDR3 spans 15 amino acids. CDR3 sequence (DNA): TGCAGTGCCAGAGGACTGGACAGGGTTGGCGAAAAACTGTTTTTT. Protein product: CSARGLDRVGEKLFF.

Comment on this clonotype: Being one base from a much bigger clone, this may be a read error. The chain employs TRBV7-2 and TRBJ2-5, with 8 bases aligning to TRBD1. Germline V gene sequence: CDR1 SGHTA, CDR2 FQGNSA. The CDR3 extends over 15 amino acids. The CDR3 sequence is CASSLVRTGWEIQYF. The CDR3 DNA reads TGTGCCAGCAGCTTAGTAAGGACAGGGTGGGAGATCCAGTACTTC.

The CDR3 nucleotides are TGTGCCAGCAGCTTAGCGAGAGGGCTAGCGGACGACAATGAGCAGTTCTTC. This sequence encodes CASSLARGLADDNEQFF. J is TRBJ2-1 and V is TRBV7-9; 7 bases are shared with TRBD2. Germline V gives CDR1 SEHNR, CDR2 FQNEAQ (reference sequence). Trimming took 0 bases from V and 5 from J; bases not matched to a gene: 10. CDR3 size: 17 residues.

This clonotype was picked up a small number of times. V is TRBV6-2 or TRBV6-3 and J is TRBJ1-1; D gene uncertain. The germline CDR1 and CDR2 sequences are MNHEY and SVGEGT. V lost 6 bases to trimming and J lost 2 bases, with 16 bases between them. The length of the CDR3 is 15 residues. CDR3 sequence reads: CASRELHGFNTEAFF. The CDR3 DNA follows: TGTGCCAGCAGGGAATTACACGGATTTAACACTGAAGCTTTCTTT.

The V gene is TRBV7-8, the J gene TRBJ2-7; TRBD2 might be the D (6 bases). The germline gives CDR1 SGHVS, CDR2 FQNEAQ. The CDR3 totals 14 residues. The V gene lost 0 bases and the J gene lost 4 bases, with 10 bases spanning the gap. As DNA, the CDR3 is TGTGCCAGCAGCTTAGCTAGCGGTTATTACGAGCAGTACTTC. This encodes CASSLASGYYEQYF.

In its sample, this clonotype was seen a few times. This chain links TRBV5-1 with TRBJ1-1; 7 nucleotides match TRBD1. The CDR3 contains 12 residues. J gave up 2 bases and V 7 bases, and 2 bases lay outside the gene matches. Germline lookup yields CDR1 SGHRS and CDR2 YFSETQ. CDR3 region: CASGTVNTEAFF. The CDR3 region has the DNA TGCGCCAGCGGGACAGTCAACACTGAAGCTTTCTTT.

This chain links TRBV6-5 with TRBJ2-5, with TRBD2 as a possible D gene (6 bases). This CDR3 is built from 16 residues. Trimming stripped 2 bases from V and 0 bases from J, with 13 bases between. Germline values: CDR1 MNHEY, CDR2 SVGAGI. Here the CDR3 reads CASSYQSGLNQETQYF. CDR3 sequence (DNA): TGTGCCAGCAGTTACCAGTCGGGACTGAACCAAGAGACCCAGTACTTC.

This clonotype was picked up a small number of times. The genes are TRBV9 and TRBJ2-1; 9 bases are a match to TRBD1. The CDR3 covers 17 residues. J lost 1 base, V lost 3 bases, and 8 bases had no gene match. Germline assignment: CDR1 SGDLS and CDR2 YYNGEE. CDR3 amino acids: CASSARGGQGSYNEQFF. The CDR3 DNA reads as TGTGCCAGCAGCGCCCGCGGCGGACAGGGGTCCTACAATGAGCAGTTCTTC.

This clonotype was found a few times. The CDR3 nucleotides are TGCGCCAGCAGCCAAGATCGGGGGGGGTTGCCCCAAGAGACCCAGTACTTC. Translating gives CASSQDRGGLPQETQYF. J is TRBJ2-5 and V is TRBV4-3; 8 positions match TRBD2. The V and J ends lost 0 bases and 1 base, in that order; junction bases with no gene match: 7. CDR3 size: 17 residues. The V gene's germline CDR1 is LGHNA and CDR2 YSLEER.

This clonotype was seen just once. V and J are TRBV18 and TRBJ1-5, with 11 positions matching TRBD1. After removal of 6 bases from V and 5 bases from J, the junction contained 18 bases not matched to a gene. This CDR3 region has 19 residues. Germline-derived CDR1 and CDR2 are KGHSH and LQKENI. CDR3 region: CASSSIPGQGGMNDQPQHF. The CDR3 DNA is TGTGCCAGCTCGTCGATCCCGGGACAGGGGGGGATGAACGATCAGCCCCAGCATTTT.

This clonotype showed up just a few times. CDR3 sequence reads: CAISESTDFTEAFF. As DNA, the CDR3 is TGTGCCATCAGTGAGTCAACGGACTTCACTGAAGCTTTCTTT. This sequence joins TRBV10-3 and TRBJ1-1; D is unclear. Germline V gene data show CDR1 as ENHRY and CDR2 as SYGVKD. Between the trimmed V and J ends, which lost 0 bases and 4 bases, there was a span of 9 bases. There are 14 residues in the CDR3.